These T cell receptor beta chains were read from a single sample in a study of CDR3 diversity in severe acne. TCRdb analysed the PCR reads with MiXCR anew, one entry per CDR3 protein. The repertoire holds 85,000 to 120,000 distinct CDR3 sequences, with approximately 47% as singletons. Sequencing used blood. These TCRs come from a male donor with acne. CDR3s include the opening cysteine and the closing phenylalanine or tryptophan. D genes are given only for firm matches. Clone size appears in some rows only: once, few, many, or a class for an expanded clone.

abundance	j_gene	v_gene	d_gene	CDR3nt	CDR3aa
few	TRBJ2-2	TRBV20-1	TRBD2	TGCAGTGCTAGTAGTCCGGGACTAGCGGGCTACCGGGAGCTGTTTTTT	CSASSPGLAGYRELFF
-	TRBJ2-7	TRBV5-1	TRBD1	TGCGCCAGCAGCTACGGGACAGGCATCTACGAGCAGTACTTC	CASSYGTGIYEQYF
-	TRBJ2-7	TRBV25-1	TRBD2	TGTGCCAGCAGTGAGGAGGGACTAGCGGGAGGACGTCCCGGGGAGAGGTTCGGCGAGCAGTACTTC	CASSEEGLAGGRPGERFGEQYF
-	TRBJ2-1	TRBV7-6	TRBD2	TGTGCCAGCAGCACCGGACTAGCGGGAGCTCTTGATGAGCAGTTCTTC	CASSTGLAGALDEQFF
-	TRBJ1-2	TRBV6-6	TRBD1	TGTGCCAGCAGTAGGGACAGGGCTTCCAACTATGGCTACACCTTC	CASSRDRASNYGYTF
few	TRBJ2-7	TRBV9	-	TGTGCCAGCAGCGTAGAACAGGGTTGGGACGAGCAGTACTTC	CASSVEQGWDEQYF
-	TRBJ1-2	TRBV9	TRBD1	TGTGCCAACAGCGTAGGACAGGGGGCGAGTCAAGGCTACACCTTC	CANSVGQGASQGYTF
-	TRBJ2-7	TRBV10-3	-	TGTGCCATCAGTGAGTCCCGGTCAGCCTACGAGCAGTACTTC	CAISESRSAYEQYF
-	TRBJ1-5	TRBV7-2	-	TGTGCCAGCTCACAAGGCGATCAGCCCCAGCATTTT	CASSQGDQPQHF
-	TRBJ2-7	TRBV20-1	TRBD2	TGCAGCGCAGTAACCGGGGACTACAGCTCCTACGAGCAGTACTTC	CSAVTGDYSSYEQYF
-	TRBJ2-3	TRBV10-3	TRBD2	TGTGCCATCACCCCCGGACTAGCGGGAGATACGCAGTATTTT	CAITPGLAGDTQYF
-	TRBJ2-2	TRBV24-1	-	TGTGCCACCAGTGGGGCCACGGGCACCGGGGAGCTGTTTTTT	CATSGATGTGELFF
-	TRBJ2-7	TRBV12-3/TRBV12-4	TRBD1	TGTGCCAGCATGGGACAGGGGCTCGAGCAGTACTTC	CASMGQGLEQYF
-	TRBJ1-2	TRBV20-1	TRBD1	TGCAGTGCTAGAGATGTAGGCCGGGACAGGCATATCCCTAACTATGGCTACACCTTC	CSARDVGRDRHIPNYGYTF
few	TRBJ2-7	TRBV7-6	TRBD1	TGTGCCAGCAGCGCCGTACAGGGGGCTGACTACGAGCCGTACTTC	CASSAVQGADYEPYF
few	TRBJ1-2	TRBV20-1	-	TGCAGTGCTAGATACGGCAGGGCCCCCCTTTATGGCTACACCTTC	CSARYGRAPLYGYTF
many	TRBJ2-3	TRBV7-3	-	TGTGCCAGCAGCTCCACCGGGGCTAGCATAGATACGCAGTATTTT	CASSSTGASIDTQYF
few	TRBJ2-3	TRBV28	-	TGTGCCAGCAGTCGGACCAAAGATACGCAGTATTTT	CASSRTKDTQYF
-	TRBJ1-5	TRBV10-2	-	TGCGCCAGCAGTAACCGGGACAGCAATCAGCCCCAGCATTTT	CASSNRDSNQPQHF
few	TRBJ2-3	TRBV6-1	TRBD1	TGTGCCAGCAGGGGGACAGTCTACAATGAGCAGTATTTT	CASRGTVYNEQYF
-	TRBJ2-3	TRBV6-5	TRBD2	TGTGCCAGCACCCAACCCACTAGCGGGGGCACAGATACGCAGTATTTT	CASTQPTSGGTDTQYF
once	TRBJ2-5	TRBV13	-	TGTGCCAGCAGTACAAGACAGGAGACCCAGTACTTC	CASSTRQETQYF
many	TRBJ2-1	TRBV5-1	-	TGCGCCAGCAGCTTGGGGGCCAGCCAGGAGCAGTTCTTC	CASSLGASQEQFF
-	TRBJ1-2	TRBV5-5	-	TGTGCCAGCAGCCAGATCTTCAGGGTTTCCTCCTATGGCCACACCTTC	CASSQIFRVSSYGHTF
many	TRBJ2-1	TRBV20-1	TRBD2	TGCAGTGCCTGGACTAGCGCGTCCTACAATGAGCAGTTCTTC	CSAWTSASYNEQFF
-	TRBJ2-2	TRBV5-1	TRBD1	TGCGCCAGCAGTGTACAGGGGGCTAACACCGGGGAGCTGGTTTTT	CASSVQGANTGELVF
-	TRBJ2-3	TRBV7-2	-	TGTGCCAGCAGCCCCGCGTACACGCTCAACGGCGACACGCAGTATTTT	CASSPAYTLNGDTQYF
few	TRBJ2-7	TRBV2	-	TGTGCCAGCAGGGGCCCCGAGCAGTACTTC	CASRGPEQYF
few	TRBJ2-1	TRBV30	TRBD1	TGTGCCTGGAACAGGGGTACGTTGAGTGAGCAGTTCTTC	CAWNRGTLSEQFF
medium-sized	TRBJ2-7	TRBV20-1	-	TGCAGTGCGATCAGGGGCATCCCCTTCTACGAGCAGTACTTC	CSAIRGIPFYEQYF
-	TRBJ2-7	TRBV20-1	TRBD2	TGCAGTGCTAGAGATTTGCGGGGGATACGAAGGAGCTCCTACGAGCAGTACTTC	CSARDLRGIRRSSYEQYF
-	TRBJ2-7	TRBV29-1	-	TGCAGCGTTGAAGATGGGGGGCCCCGTGCGGAGCAGTACTTC	CSVEDGGPRAEQYF
medium-sized	TRBJ2-7	TRBV2	TRBD2	TGTGCCAGAATCGGGACTAGCGGGATAGGTCGCGGCGAGCAGTACTTC	CARIGTSGIGRGEQYF
-	TRBJ2-7	TRBV29-1	TRBD1	TGCAGCGCCGGGACAGGGGACTACGAGCAGTACTTC	CSAGTGDYEQYF
-	TRBJ2-2	TRBV7-2	TRBD1	TGTGCCAGCAGCTCGACGGGACAGGGGACGGGATGGGGTAGACGGTTTTTT	CASSSTGQGTGWGRRFF
many	TRBJ2-5	TRBV5-1	-	TGCGCCAGCAGCTTGAGATCCGGGACATCGCAAGAGACCCAGTACTTC	CASSLRSGTSQETQYF
once	TRBJ2-7	TRBV12-3/TRBV12-4	-	TGTGCCAGCAGCCCGGGTCTACTGGAGCAGTACTTC	CASSPGLLEQYF
many	TRBJ2-7	TRBV20-1	TRBD1	TGCAGTGCCCCGCGGGACAGGGAGCCCTACGAGCAGTACTTC	CSAPRDREPYEQYF
-	TRBJ2-1	TRBV7-8	-	TGTGCCAGCAGCTTACGGAGGGGGGAGGGCCGCGGTGAGCAGTTCTTC	CASSLRRGEGRGEQFF
few	TRBJ2-7	TRBV7-9	TRBD1	TGTGCCAGCACTGCCACTGGACAGGCCTCCCTCGAGCAGTACTTC	CASTATGQASLEQYF
-	TRBJ2-5	TRBV2	TRBD1	TGTGCCAGGACAGCATTTAGGGGGCAGGAGACCCAGTACTTC	CARTAFRGQETQYF
many	TRBJ2-1	TRBV24-1	TRBD2	TGTGCCACCGGGACTACCCCTCTCAATGAGCAGTTCTTC	CATGTTPLNEQFF